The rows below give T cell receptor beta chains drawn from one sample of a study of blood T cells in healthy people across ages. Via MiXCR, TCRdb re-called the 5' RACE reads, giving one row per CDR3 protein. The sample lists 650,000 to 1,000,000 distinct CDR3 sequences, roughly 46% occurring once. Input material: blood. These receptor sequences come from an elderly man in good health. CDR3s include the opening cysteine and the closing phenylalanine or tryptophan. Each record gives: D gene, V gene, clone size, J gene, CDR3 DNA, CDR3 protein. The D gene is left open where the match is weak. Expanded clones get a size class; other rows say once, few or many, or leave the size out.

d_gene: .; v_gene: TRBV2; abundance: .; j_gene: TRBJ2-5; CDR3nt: TGTGCCAGCAGTGCCTTTGGGGGCGTGGAGACCCAGTACTTC; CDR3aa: CASSAFGGVETQYF
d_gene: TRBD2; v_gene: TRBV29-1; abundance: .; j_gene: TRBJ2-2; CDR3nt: TGCAGCGTTGGAACTAGCGGGGTTAACACCGGGGAGCTGTTTTTT; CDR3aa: CSVGTSGVNTGELFF
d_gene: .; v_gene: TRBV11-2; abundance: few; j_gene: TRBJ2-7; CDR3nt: TGTGCCAGCAGCTTAGGGGATAACTACGAGCAGTACTTC; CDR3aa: CASSLGDNYEQYF
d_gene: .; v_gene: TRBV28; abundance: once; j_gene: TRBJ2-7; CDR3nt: TGTGCCAGCAGAGATTTTGGTGAGCAGTACTTC; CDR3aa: CASRDFGEQYF
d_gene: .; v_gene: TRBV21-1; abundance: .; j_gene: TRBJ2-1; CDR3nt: TGTGCCAGCAGCAACCAGCGGGAGTTTGCCGATAGGGAGACCCAGTTCTTC; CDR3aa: CASSNQREFADRETQFF
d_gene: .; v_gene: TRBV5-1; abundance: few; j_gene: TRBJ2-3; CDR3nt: TGCGCCAGCAGAGGAGGGGGCCTGCCCCCAGATACGCAGTATTTT; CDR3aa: CASRGGGLPPDTQYF
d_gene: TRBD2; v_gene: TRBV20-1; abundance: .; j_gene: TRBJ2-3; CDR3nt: TGCAGTGCTAGAGTTCCTAGCGGGAGGACCACAGATACGCAGTATTTT; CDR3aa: CSARVPSGRTTDTQYF
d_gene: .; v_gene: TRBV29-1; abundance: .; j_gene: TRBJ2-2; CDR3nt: TGCAGCGTTGAAAAGGGCCAGAACACCGGGGAGCTGTTTTTT; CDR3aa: CSVEKGQNTGELFF
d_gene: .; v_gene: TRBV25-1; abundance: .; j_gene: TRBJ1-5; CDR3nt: TGTGCCAGCAGTGAAGGGTTTAGCAATCAGCCCCAGCATTTT; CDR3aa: CASSEGFSNQPQHF
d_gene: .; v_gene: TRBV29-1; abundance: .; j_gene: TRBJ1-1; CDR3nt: TGCAGCGCCTGTACAGCTAGGGACACTGAAGCTTTCTTT; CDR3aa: CSACTARDTEAFF
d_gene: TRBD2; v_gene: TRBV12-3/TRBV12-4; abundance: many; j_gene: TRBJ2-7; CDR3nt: TGTGCCAGCAGTTATCAGCGGGAGGAGAGGGAGCAGTACTTC; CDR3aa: CASSYQREEREQYF
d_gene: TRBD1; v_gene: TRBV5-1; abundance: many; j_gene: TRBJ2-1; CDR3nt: TGCGCCAGCAGCAACGGACAGGCCAGAGAATACAATGAGCAGTTCTTC; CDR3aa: CASSNGQAREYNEQFF
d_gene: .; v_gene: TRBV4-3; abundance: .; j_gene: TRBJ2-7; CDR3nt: TGCGCCAGCAGCCAAGTCCCCAGGACCTACGAGCAGTACTTC; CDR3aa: CASSQVPRTYEQYF
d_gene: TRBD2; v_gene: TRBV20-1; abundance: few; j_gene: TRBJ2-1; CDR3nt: TGCAGTGCTCCGCCCCTAGCGGGAGGCTACAATGAGCAGTTCTTC; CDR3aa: CSAPPLAGGYNEQFF
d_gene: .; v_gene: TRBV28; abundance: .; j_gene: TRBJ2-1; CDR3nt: TGTGCCAGCACGGTGCAGGGATGGGGCAATGAGCAGTTCTTC; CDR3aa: CASTVQGWGNEQFF
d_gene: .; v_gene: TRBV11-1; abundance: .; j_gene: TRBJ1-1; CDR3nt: TGTGCCAGCAGCTTAGTGTGGGACACTGAAGCTTTCTTT; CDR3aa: CASSLVWDTEAFF
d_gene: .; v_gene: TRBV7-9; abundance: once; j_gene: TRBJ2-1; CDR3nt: TGTGCCAGCAGCTTACCGAGCTGGGAGCCAGACAATGAGCAGTTCTTC; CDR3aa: CASSLPSWEPDNEQFF
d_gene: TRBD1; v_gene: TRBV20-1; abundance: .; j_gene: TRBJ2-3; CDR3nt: TGCAGTGCTAGAGACGAGGACAGGGCGGGAGATACGCAGTATTTT; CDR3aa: CSARDEDRAGDTQYF
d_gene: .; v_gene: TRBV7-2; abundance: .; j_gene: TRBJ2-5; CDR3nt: TGTGCCAGCACTGGACGGCGAAAAGAGACCCAGTACTTC; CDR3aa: CASTGRRKETQYF
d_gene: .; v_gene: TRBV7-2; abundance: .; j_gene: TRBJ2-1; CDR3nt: TGTGCCAGCACCAATTTGGGTTACAATGAGCAGTTCTTC; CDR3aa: CASTNLGYNEQFF
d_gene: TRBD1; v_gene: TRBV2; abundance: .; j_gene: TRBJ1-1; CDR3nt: TGTGCCAGCAGTGTTAGGACAGGGCAGAACACTGGAGCTTTCTTT; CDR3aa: CASSVRTGQNTGAFF
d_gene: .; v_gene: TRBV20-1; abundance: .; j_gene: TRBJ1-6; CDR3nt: TGCAGTGTGGGCAGGGTCCTCAGCTCCTATAATTCACCCCTCCACTTT; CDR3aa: CSVGRVLSSYNSPLHF
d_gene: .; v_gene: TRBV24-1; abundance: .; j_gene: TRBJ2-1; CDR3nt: TGTGCCACCGGAAGATTGGGCTCCTACAATGAGCAGTTCTTC; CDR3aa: CATGRLGSYNEQFF
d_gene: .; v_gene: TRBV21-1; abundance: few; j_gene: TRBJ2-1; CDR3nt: TGTGCCAGCAGCAAAGGCTCGAGCTCCTACAATGAGCAGTTCTTC; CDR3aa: CASSKGSSSYNEQFF
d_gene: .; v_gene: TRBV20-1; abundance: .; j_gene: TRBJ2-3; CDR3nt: TGCAGTGCCATGACTGCTACTAGCACAGATACGCAGTATTTT; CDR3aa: CSAMTATSTDTQYF
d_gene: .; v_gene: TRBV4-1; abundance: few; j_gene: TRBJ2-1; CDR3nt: TGCGCCAGCAGCCAAGATAGGCAGGGCATTAATGAGCAGTTCTTC; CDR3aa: CASSQDRQGINEQFF
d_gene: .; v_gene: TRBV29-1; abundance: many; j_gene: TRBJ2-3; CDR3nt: TGCAGCGGGGACGGAGGACACACAGATACGCAGTATTTT; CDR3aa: CSGDGGHTDTQYF
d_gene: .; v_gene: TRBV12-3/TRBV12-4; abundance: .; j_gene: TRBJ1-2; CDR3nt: TGTGCCAGCCGCCCCCGCACAGGACGAGATGGCTACACCTTC; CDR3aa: CASRPRTGRDGYTF
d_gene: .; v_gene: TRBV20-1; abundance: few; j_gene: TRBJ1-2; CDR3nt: TGCAGTGCTAGCCTAGTGGGCTATGGCTACACCTTC; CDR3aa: CSASLVGYGYTF
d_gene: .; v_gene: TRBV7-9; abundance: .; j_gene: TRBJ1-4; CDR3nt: TGTGCCAGCAGCCCGGGGTTAAGGGAAAGACTGTTTTTT; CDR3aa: CASSPGLRERLFF
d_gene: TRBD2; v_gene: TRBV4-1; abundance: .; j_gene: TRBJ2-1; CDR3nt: TGCGCCAGCAGTCCTGACAGCGGGGGACTTTACAATGAGCAGTTCTTC; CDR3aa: CASSPDSGGLYNEQFF
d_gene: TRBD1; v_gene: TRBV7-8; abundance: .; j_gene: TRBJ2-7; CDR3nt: TGTGCCAGCGTACCCCGGGACAGGGGCTACGAGCAGTACTTC; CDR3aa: CASVPRDRGYEQYF
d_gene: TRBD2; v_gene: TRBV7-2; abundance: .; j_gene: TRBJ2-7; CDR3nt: TGTGCCAGCAGCCGTGGTCCTAGCGGAGGGGCGCCCTACAATGAGCAGTACTTC; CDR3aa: CASSRGPSGGAPYNEQYF
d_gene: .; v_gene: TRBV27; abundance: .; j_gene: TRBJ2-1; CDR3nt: TGTGCCAGCAGTTTTGGGGCAGACAATGAGCAGTTCTTC; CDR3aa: CASSFGADNEQFF
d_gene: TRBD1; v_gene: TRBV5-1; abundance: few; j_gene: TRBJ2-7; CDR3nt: TGCGCCAGCAGCTCCCGGGACAGGGCTTCACACGAGCAGTACTTC; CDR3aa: CASSSRDRASHEQYF
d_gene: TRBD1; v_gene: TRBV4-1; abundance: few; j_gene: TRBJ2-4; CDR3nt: TGCGCCAGCAGCCAAGGTCGCGTGCAGGGGGCTGCCAAAAACATTCAGTACTTC; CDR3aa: CASSQGRVQGAAKNIQYF
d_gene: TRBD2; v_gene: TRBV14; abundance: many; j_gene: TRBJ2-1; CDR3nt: TGTGCCAGCAGCCAAATGCGGCGGGAGGGCCGAGAACAGTTCTTC; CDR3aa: CASSQMRREGREQFF
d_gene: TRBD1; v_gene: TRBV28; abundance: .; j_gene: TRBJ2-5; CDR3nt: TGTGCCAGCACCGCGGACAGGGTCGGAGAGACCCGGTACTTC; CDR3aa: CASTADRVGETRYF
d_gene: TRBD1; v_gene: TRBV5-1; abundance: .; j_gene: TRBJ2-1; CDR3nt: TGCGCCAGCAGCATAGCAGGGGGCCGCAATGAGCAGTACTTT; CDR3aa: CASSIAGGRNEQYF
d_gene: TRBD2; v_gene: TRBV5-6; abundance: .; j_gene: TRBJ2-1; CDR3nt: TGTGCCAGCAGCTTCCCGGGGCGGGAGGGCCCAGGGCAGTTCTTC; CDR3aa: CASSFPGREGPGQFF
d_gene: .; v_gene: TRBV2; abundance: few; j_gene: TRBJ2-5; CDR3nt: TGTGCCAGCAACAGAGCGGCTCAAGAGACCCAGTACTTC; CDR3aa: CASNRAAQETQYF
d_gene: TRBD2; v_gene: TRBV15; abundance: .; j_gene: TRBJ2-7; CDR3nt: TGTGCCACCAGCAGAGCCGGGACTAACTACGAGCAGTACTTC; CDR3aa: CATSRAGTNYEQYF
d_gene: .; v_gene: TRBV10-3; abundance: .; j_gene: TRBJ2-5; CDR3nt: TGTGCCATCAGTGCTACTGACAGGCAGGAGACCCAGTACTTC; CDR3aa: CAISATDRQETQYF
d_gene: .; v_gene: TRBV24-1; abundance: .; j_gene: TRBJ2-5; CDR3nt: TGTGCCACCAGTGACCGAACTGGGACATTCCAAGAGACCCAGTACTTC; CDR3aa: CATSDRTGTFQETQYF
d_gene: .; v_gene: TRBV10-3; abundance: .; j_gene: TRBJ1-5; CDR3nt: TGTGCCATCGGTTCTCAGGGCGGGAGTCAGCCCCAGCATTTT; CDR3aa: CAIGSQGGSQPQHF
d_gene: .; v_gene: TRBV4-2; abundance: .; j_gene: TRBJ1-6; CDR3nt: TGTGCCAGCAGCCAAGAGGAGTCTACGAGGCCCCTCCACTTT; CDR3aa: CASSQEESTRPLHF
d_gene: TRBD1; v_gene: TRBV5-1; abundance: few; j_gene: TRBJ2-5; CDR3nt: TGCGCCAGCAGAGTCCCCGGGACAGGGATTGGAGAGACCCAGTACTTC; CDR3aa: CASRVPGTGIGETQYF
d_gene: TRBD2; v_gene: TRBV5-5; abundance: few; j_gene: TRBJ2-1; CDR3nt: TGTGCCAGCAGCCCACTCGGGACTAGCGGGATAGCCAATGAGCAGTTCTTC; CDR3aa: CASSPLGTSGIANEQFF
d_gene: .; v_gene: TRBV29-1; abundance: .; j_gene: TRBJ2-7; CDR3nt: TGCAGCGTCCGAAGGACGGACCCCGGGGAGCAGTACTTC; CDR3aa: CSVRRTDPGEQYF
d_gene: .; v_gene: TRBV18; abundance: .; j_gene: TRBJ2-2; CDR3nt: TGTGCCAGCCACCTCAGCGCGAACACCGGGGAGCTGTTTTTT; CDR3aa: CASHLSANTGELFF
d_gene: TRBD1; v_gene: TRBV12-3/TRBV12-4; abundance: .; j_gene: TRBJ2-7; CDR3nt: TGTGCCAGCAGTTTAGCGACAGGGGGGTACTCCTACGAGCAGTACTTC; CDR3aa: CASSLATGGYSYEQYF
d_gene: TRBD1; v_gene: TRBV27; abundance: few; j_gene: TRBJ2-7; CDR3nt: TGTGCCACCCGCGGACAGGGTGCGGACGAGCAGTACTTC; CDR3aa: CATRGQGADEQYF